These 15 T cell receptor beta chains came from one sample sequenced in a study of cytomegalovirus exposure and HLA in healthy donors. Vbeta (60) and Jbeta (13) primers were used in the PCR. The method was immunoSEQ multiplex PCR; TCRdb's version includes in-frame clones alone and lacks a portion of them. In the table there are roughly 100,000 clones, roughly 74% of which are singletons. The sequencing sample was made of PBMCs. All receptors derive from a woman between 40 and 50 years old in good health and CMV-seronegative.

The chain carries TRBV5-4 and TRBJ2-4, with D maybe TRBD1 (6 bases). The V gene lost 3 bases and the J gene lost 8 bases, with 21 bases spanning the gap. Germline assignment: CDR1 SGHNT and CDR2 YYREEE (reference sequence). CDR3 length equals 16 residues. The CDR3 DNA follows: TGTGCCAGCAGCTCAAAACGACAGGCCCAAAGGGACATTCAGTACTTC. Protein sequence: CASSSKRQAQRDIQYF.

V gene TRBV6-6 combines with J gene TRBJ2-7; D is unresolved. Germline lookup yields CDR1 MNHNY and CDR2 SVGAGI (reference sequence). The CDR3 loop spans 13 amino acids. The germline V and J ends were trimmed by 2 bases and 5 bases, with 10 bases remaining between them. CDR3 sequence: CASSYPSGDEQYF. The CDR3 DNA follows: TGTGCCAGCAGTTACCCTTCGGGTGACGAGCAGTACTTC.

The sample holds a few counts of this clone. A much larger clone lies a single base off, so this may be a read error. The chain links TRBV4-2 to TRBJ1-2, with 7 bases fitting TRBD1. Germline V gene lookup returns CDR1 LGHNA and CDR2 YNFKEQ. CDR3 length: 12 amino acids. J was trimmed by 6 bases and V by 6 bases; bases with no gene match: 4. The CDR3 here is CASSDRVDGYTF. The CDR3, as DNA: TGTGCCAGCAGTGACAGGGTCGATGGCTACACCTTC.

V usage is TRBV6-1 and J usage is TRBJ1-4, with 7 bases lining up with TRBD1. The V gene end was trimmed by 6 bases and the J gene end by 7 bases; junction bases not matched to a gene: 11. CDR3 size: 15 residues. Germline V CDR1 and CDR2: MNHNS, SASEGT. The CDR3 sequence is CASRDKGAISEKLFF. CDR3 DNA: TGTGCCAGCAGGGATAAGGGGGCGATTAGTGAAAAACTGTTTTTT.

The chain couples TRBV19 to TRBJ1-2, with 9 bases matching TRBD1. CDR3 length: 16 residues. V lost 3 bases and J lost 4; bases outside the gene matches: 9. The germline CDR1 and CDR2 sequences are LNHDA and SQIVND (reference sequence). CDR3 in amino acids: CASSISGGQGFYGYTF. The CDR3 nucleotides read TGTGCCAGTAGTATTAGCGGTGGACAGGGGTTCTATGGCTACACCTTC.

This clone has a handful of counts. The CDR3 DNA is TGCACCAGCAGCCCAGGGGGTGAGACCCAGTACTTC. Amino acid sequence: CTSSPGGETQYF. This rearrangement joins TRBV1 to TRBJ2-5; TRBD1 reflects the table's D call only, with no check against the DNA. TRBV1 has pseudogene status. The CDR3 extends over 12 amino acids.

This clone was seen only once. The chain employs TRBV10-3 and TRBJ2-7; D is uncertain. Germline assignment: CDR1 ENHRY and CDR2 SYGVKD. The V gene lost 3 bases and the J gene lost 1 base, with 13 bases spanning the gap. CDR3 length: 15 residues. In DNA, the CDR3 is TGTGCCATCAGTGACCCTAGATCAACTTCCTACGAGCAGTACTTC. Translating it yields CAISDPRSTSYEQYF.

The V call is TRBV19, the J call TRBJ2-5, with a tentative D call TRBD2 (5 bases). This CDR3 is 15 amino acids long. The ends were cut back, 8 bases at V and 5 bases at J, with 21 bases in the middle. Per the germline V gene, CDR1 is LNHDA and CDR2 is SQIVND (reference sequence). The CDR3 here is CASAARDLRGETQYF. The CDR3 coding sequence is TGTGCCAGTGCGGCTCGGGATCTGCGAGGGGAGACCCAGTACTTC.

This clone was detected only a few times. CDR3 loop: CASSDGMGEAEQFF. DNA for the CDR3: TGTGCCAGCAGTGACGGGATGGGGGAGGCTGAGCAGTTCTTC. The chain is built from TRBV6-4 and TRBJ2-1; a weak D match, TRBD2 (6 bases). Germline CDR1 MRHNA, CDR2 SNTAGT. Deletions cut 2 bases from V and 9 bases from J, with 14 bases between. This CDR3 is 14 amino acids long.

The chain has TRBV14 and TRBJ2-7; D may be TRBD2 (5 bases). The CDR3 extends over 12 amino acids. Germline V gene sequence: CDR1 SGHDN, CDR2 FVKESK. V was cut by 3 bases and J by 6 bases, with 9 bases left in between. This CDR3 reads CASSQDWGEQYF. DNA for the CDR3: TGTGCCAGCAGCCAGGACTGGGGCGAGCAGTACTTC.

CDR3 in DNA: TGTGCCAGCAGCGCCGGGACTGAAGAGCCGGAGGCCAACGTCCTGACTTTC. It encodes CASSAGTEEPEANVLTF. V and J are TRBV2 and TRBJ2-6, with D possibly TRBD2 on 6 matching bases. The CDR3 runs to 17 residues. Germline CDR1 reads SNHLY; CDR2 reads FYNNEI. V was shortened by 6 bases and J by 6 bases, with 21 bases between the two germline ends.

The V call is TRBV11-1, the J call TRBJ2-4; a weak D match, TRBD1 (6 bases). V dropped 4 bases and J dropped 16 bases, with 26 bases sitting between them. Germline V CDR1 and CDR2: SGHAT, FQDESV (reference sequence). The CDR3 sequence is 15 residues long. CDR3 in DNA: TGTGCCAGCAGCTCTGAGACAGGTTCCTTGAGGGAGCGATACTTC. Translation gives CASSSETGSLRERYF.

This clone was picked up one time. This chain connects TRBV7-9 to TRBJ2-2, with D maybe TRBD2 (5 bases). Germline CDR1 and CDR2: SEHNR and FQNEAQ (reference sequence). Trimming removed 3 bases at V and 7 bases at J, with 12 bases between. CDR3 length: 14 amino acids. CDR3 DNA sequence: TGTGCCAGCAGCTTTAGACCAGCGGACGGGGAGCTGTTTTTT. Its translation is CASSFRPADGELFF.

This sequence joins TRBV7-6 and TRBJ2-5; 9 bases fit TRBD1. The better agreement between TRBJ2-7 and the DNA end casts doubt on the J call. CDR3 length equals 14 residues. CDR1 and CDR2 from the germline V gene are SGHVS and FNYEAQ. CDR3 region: CASSVDRGGHEQYF. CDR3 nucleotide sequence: TGTGCCAGCAGTGTCGACAGGGGGGGCCACGAGCAGTACTTC.

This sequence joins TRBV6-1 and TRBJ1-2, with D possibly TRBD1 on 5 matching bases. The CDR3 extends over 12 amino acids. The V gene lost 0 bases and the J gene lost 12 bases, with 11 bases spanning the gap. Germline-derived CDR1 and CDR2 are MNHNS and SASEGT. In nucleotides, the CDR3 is TGTGCCAGCAGTGAAGCGGGCAGGGTACACACCTTC. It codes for CASSEAGRVHTF.